The entry below describes one T cell receptor (beta chain). Its antigen is unknown. No much larger clonotype is one base removed from it; base qualities were not supplied. The record originates from a study of blood T cell repertoires in COVID-19 (dated by TCRdb to between 2020 and 2021). Context from the whole study: The collaborator samples originated in the United States, Italy and Spain and spanned the acute and convalescent phases of COVID-19. The material from the prospective study consisted of cDNA or gDNA derived from T cells, B-cell-depleted T cells, or PBMCs. Subjects who had been exposed to COVID-19, were actively infected with it, or had recovered from it provided the deeply sampled blood TCRbeta repertoires that made up the dataset. The repertoires were made available in a free public database intended to serve as a resource for research on the immune response to SARS-CoV-2. Samples were obtained from the ongoing ImmuneRACE study (first 160 participants) and from 1,000 to 1,500 subjects provided by 6 global collaborators. A de-identified subject ID, COVID-19 status, age in years and sex were almost always included in the sample metadata. Where HLA class I and class II types were available, the types were taken from metadata supplied by the sample provider, not from assay-based typing. What the authors observed across the whole study: The amount of clinical and demographic metadata varied by source and participant and was provided uncurated.

Enrolling through a virtual design, the prospective study's participants ranged in age from about 18 to 100 years and lived across roughly 24 United States geographic areas. To assign participants to cohorts, the prospective study relied on clinical history that participants themselves reported in a screening survey and a study questionnaire. Each participant in the prospective study had whole blood, serum and a nasopharyngeal or oropharyngeal swab collected by mobile phlebotomists. Prospective study participants could optionally give additional blood draws and questionnaires over an approximately two-month period. Before DNA extraction, blood samples from the prospective study were shipped at room temperature or frozen. The germline V gene (reference sequence) sets CDR1 to LNHDA and CDR2 to SQIVND. Including the terminal cysteine and phenylalanine, the CDR3 comprises 15 residues. Only the CDR3 region is kept as DNA, spanning 45 bases read in frame from base 1. Unmatched junction bases come to 9, with V trimmed by 6 bases and J by 3 bases.

The immunoSEQ Assay, a bias-controlled multiplex PCR, was used to amplify TCRbeta CDR3 regions from genomic DNA. The study's processing was this. Nucleated cell counts per sample were estimated from amplification of reference gene primers within the assay. To quantify the absolute abundance of each unique TCRbeta CDR3 rearrangement, sequence reads were collapsed and filtered. Productive Simpson clonality was computed per sample as the square root of Simpson's diversity index over productive rearrangements. TCRdb's version of the immuneACCESS table is confined to in-frame rearrangements and falls short of the full clone set. An unresolved V gene accounts for under half of the shortfall where checked; the remainder is of unknown origin. The DNA gave D and trimming, while V, J and clone size come from that table. This sample lists about 220,000 clones; approximately 92% were detected once. Clones ranked in the top ten supply approximately 3.5% of the sample.

The rearranged segments are TRBV19 and TRBJ2-3; a stretch of 7 junction bases matches TRBD2. Sequenced sample: PBMCs or T cells enriched from blood (not recorded which). This receptor was identified in a woman aged 18-29 years in a cohort exposed to, infected with or recovered from COVID-19 (not recorded which). The DNA is TGTGCCAGTAGCCCCAGGAGCGGGGAAACAGATACGCAGTATTTT. It translates to CASSPRSGETDTQYF.